These 26 T cell receptor beta chains were all obtained from the same sample, sequenced in a study of T cell responses to AZD1222 COVID-19 vaccine. Libraries were prepared by immunoSEQ multiplex PCR; TCRdb keeps only in-frame clonotypes and omits some of them. Altogether 90,000 to 120,000 clones are present, around nine tenths being singletons, with the ten largest covering about 3%. The sample consisted of peripheral blood, taken on day 0 of AZD1222 vaccination. Every receptor here comes from an adult in good health.

The chain employs TRBV5-5 and TRBJ1-6; tentatively, D is TRBD1 (5 bases). V was trimmed by 0 bases and J by 9 bases, leaving 13 bases between them. This CDR3 spans 15 amino acids. Looked up from germline, CDR1 is SGHKS and CDR2 is YYEKEE (reference sequence). CDR3 protein: CASSLAGGDSSPLHF. CDR3 in DNA: TGTGCCAGCAGCTTGGCAGGAGGGGATAGTTCACCCCTCCACTTT.

The chain has TRBV6-5 and TRBJ1-2; TRBD1 agrees at 7 bases. CDR3 length: 13 amino acids. Germline CDR1 MNHEY, CDR2 SVGAGI. The trim removed 9 bases at V and 1 base at J, leaving 5 bases unmatched. The chain's CDR3 is CASGDRLNYGYTF. The CDR3 DNA reads TGTGCCAGTGGGGACAGACTTAACTATGGCTACACCTTC.

The rearrangement links TRBV15 to TRBJ1-2, with D possibly being TRBD1 (6 bases). V lost 8 bases and J 4 bases, leaving 17 bases between the germline ends. Germline CDR1 and CDR2: LNHNV and YYDKDF (reference sequence). The CDR3 is 14 residues long. CDR3 amino acids: CATVRRPGAYGYTF. The CDR3 DNA reads TGTGCCACCGTCAGAAGGCCAGGGGCCTATGGCTACACCTTC.

The V call is TRBV4-1, the J call TRBJ2-5; 7 bases line up with TRBD2. This CDR3 region has 16 residues. Looked up from germline, CDR1 is MGHRA and CDR2 is YSYEKL. After removal of 1 base from V and 1 base from J, the junction contained 6 bases not matched to a gene. The CDR3 is CASSQASGAIQETQYF. The CDR3 coding sequence is TGCGCCAGCAGCCAAGCAAGCGGGGCGATCCAAGAGACCCAGTACTTC.

The J gene is TRBJ2-3, the V gene TRBV28; possible D gene TRBD1, 6 bases. CDR3 length: 17 amino acids. Looked up from germline, CDR1 is MDHEN and CDR2 is SYDVKM. V lost 3 bases to trimming and J lost 0 bases, with 16 bases between them. The CDR3 sequence is CASSFLFTGISTDTQYF. In nucleotides, the CDR3 is TGTGCCAGCAGTTTCCTATTCACAGGGATTAGCACAGATACGCAGTATTTT.

This chain links TRBV4-3 with TRBJ2-2; D is ambiguous. Germline loops: CDR1 LGHNA, CDR2 YSLEER. Trimming took 4 bases from V and 6 from J, leaving 9 bases between them. CDR3 size: 13 residues. The CDR3 region is CASSPQSAGELFF. The CDR3 region has the DNA TGCGCCAGCAGCCCCCAAAGCGCCGGGGAGCTGTTTTTT.

V usage is TRBV7-2 and J usage is TRBJ2-3, with 12 bases fitting TRBD2. The V gene's germline CDR1 is SGHTA and CDR2 FQGNSA. CDR3 length: 18 amino acids. Trimming removed 8 bases from V and 5 bases from J; junction bases left unmatched: 17. The CDR3 DNA reads TGTGCCAGCGGGACTCCGGGACTAGCGGGCCCGGCGGGAGATACGCAGTATTTT. Translated, it gives CASGTPGLAGPAGDTQYF.

This chain links TRBV4-2 with TRBJ1-2, with D tentatively TRBD1 (6 bases). Germline V gene sequence: CDR1 LGHNA, CDR2 YNFKEQ. CDR3 length: 15 residues. With 4 bases removed from V and 6 bases from J, the gap between germline ends came to 18 bases. In DNA form, the CDR3 reads TGTGCCAGCAGCCCCCCGGCAGGGCAGGGGAATGGCTACACCTTC. Translated: CASSPPAGQGNGYTF.

This chain joins TRBV19 and TRBJ2-3, with D possibly matching TRBD1 (7 bases). From germline, CDR1 is LNHDA and CDR2 SQIVND (reference sequence). V lost 3 bases, J lost 5 bases, and 15 bases lay in between. This CDR3 region has 15 residues. In DNA form, the CDR3 reads TGTGCCAGTAGTATTGGAGGGGGCCTGGGAGATACGCAGTATTTT. It codes for CASSIGGGLGDTQYF. Looking up the rest from reference TRBV19 and TRBJ2-3 gives the full variable domain: DGGITQSPKYLFRKEGQNVTLSCEQNLNHDAMYWYRQDPGQGLRLIYYSQIVNDFQKGDIAEGYSVSREKKESFPLTVTSAQKNPTAFYLCASSIGGGLGDTQYFGPGTRLTVL.

This clone is a singleton in its sample. The rearrangement links TRBV30 to TRBJ1-2; unclear D gene. The CDR3 extends over 11 amino acids. From germline, CDR1 is GTSNPN and CDR2 SVGIG (reference sequence). V was clipped by 5 bases and J by 4 bases, with 8 bases between them. The CDR3 nucleotides are TGTGCCTGGGGCAGCATCTATGGCTACACCTTC. As protein: CAWGSIYGYTF.

In its sample, this clone was seen once. The chain couples TRBV18 to TRBJ2-1, with a possible D match to TRBD2 (5 bases). Trimming stripped 3 bases from V and 8 bases from J, with 5 bases between. The CDR3 runs to 11 residues. CDR1 is KGHSH, CDR2 LQKENI, per germline. CDR3 DNA sequence: TGTGCCAGCTCACCGGGAGATGAGCAGTTCTTC. It translates to CASSPGDEQFF.

The chain has TRBV6-2 or TRBV6-3 and TRBJ1-5; 7 positions match TRBD1. The trim removed 5 bases at V and 6 bases at J, leaving 4 bases unmatched. This CDR3 has 13 amino acids. Germline loops: CDR1 MNHEY, CDR2 SVGEGT. The CDR3 DNA reads TGTGCCAGCAGTCCCGACAGGGTTCAGCCCCAGCATTTT. Translating gives CASSPDRVQPQHF.

This clone has only a few counts. V and J are TRBV2 and TRBJ1-5; D is unclear. CDR1 is SNHLY and CDR2 is FYNNEI in the germline V gene. Trimming shortened V by 4 bases and J by 11 bases, and 18 bases separated the two germline ends. The CDR3 runs to 14 residues. The CDR3 nucleotides read TGTGCCAGCAGTGCCGAGTGGGTGGGCACGACCCAGCATTTT. Encoded protein: CASSAEWVGTTQHF.

A single count supports this clone. V and J are TRBV6-2 or TRBV6-3 and TRBJ2-7, with D perhaps TRBD1 (6 bases). Germline lookup yields CDR1 MNHEY and CDR2 SVGEGT. CDR3 length: 16 amino acids. The ends were cut back, 4 bases at V and 6 bases at J, with 22 bases in the middle. The CDR3 here is CASSWVDRPEVGEQYF. In DNA, the CDR3 is TGTGCCAGCAGTTGGGTTGACAGGCCAGAGGTGGGCGAGCAGTACTTC.

V usage is TRBV7-9 and J usage is TRBJ2-5; D unresolved. Trimming removed 5 bases at V and 2 bases at J, with 9 bases between. This CDR3 has 13 amino acids. In germline, CDR1 is SEHNR, CDR2 FQNEAQ (reference sequence). DNA of the CDR3: TGTGCCAGCAGCCCCACACCACAAGAGACCCAGTACTTC. This translates into CASSPTPQETQYF.

The chain recombines TRBV19 with TRBJ1-3; 10 bases map to TRBD1. Germline V gene data show CDR1 as LNHDA and CDR2 as SQIVND (reference sequence). The CDR3 length is 16 residues. V was pared by 4 bases and J by 2 bases, with 5 bases of the junction left unmatched. The DNA of the CDR3 is TGTGCCAGTAGTAACCGACAGGGGGCTACTGGAAACACCATATATTTT. It specifies CASSNRQGATGNTIYF.

This rearrangement joins TRBV29-1 to TRBJ2-4; the D is unclear. The CDR3 runs 12 residues. CDR1 SQVTM and CDR2 ANQGSEA come from the germline V gene. Trimming took off 5 bases at V and 6 bases at J, with 11 bases between the two ends. The CDR3 sequence: CSVSLVGNIQYF. CDR3 coding DNA: TGCAGCGTTTCACTCGTCGGAAACATTCAGTACTTC.

The CDR3 nucleotides read TGTGCCAGCAGCTTACTCAGAGCCTCTGGGGCCAACGTCCTGACTTTC. Its protein is CASSLLRASGANVLTF. This chain connects TRBV11-2 to TRBJ2-6; D uncertain. This CDR3 has 16 amino acids. In germline, CDR1 is SGHAT, CDR2 FQNNGV. The V gene lost 2 bases and the J gene lost 0 bases, with 8 bases spanning the gap.

The rearrangement links TRBV4-2 to TRBJ1-1, with D hard to call. The CDR3 contains 12 residues. The ends were cut back, 1 base at V and 1 base at J, with 1 base in the middle. Germline loops: CDR1 LGHNA, CDR2 YNFKEQ. CDR3 region: CASSQGNTEAFF. CDR3 coding DNA: TGTGCCAGCAGCCAAGGGAACACTGAAGCTTTCTTT.

This chain connects TRBV18 to TRBJ1-1, with unresolved D. The CDR3 totals 13 residues. CDR1 is KGHSH and CDR2 is LQKENI in the germline V gene. V was pared by 3 bases and J by 3 bases, with 8 bases between. The CDR3 sequence is CASSPSPDTEAFF. The CDR3, as DNA: TGTGCCAGCTCACCTTCTCCCGACACTGAAGCTTTCTTT.

This chain connects TRBV27 to TRBJ2-7; possible D gene TRBD2, 7 bases. The V gene lost 0 bases and the J gene lost 3 bases, with 15 bases spanning the gap. This CDR3 has 16 amino acids. CDR1 and CDR2 from the germline V gene are MNHEY and SMNVEV (reference sequence). The CDR3 sequence: CASSLSVRGALYEQYF. Here the CDR3 DNA reads TGTGCCAGCAGTTTATCCGTCCGGGGGGCCCTCTACGAGCAGTACTTC.

The V and J genes are TRBV7-2 and TRBJ2-7; 8 bases are shared with TRBD1. Looked up from germline, CDR1 is SGHTA and CDR2 is FQGNSA. V dropped 1 base and J dropped 3; count of bases not matched to a gene: 5. The CDR3 runs 15 residues. CDR3 amino acids: CASSLVGQENYEQYF. The CDR3 bases are TGTGCCAGCAGCTTAGTGGGACAGGAGAACTACGAGCAGTACTTC.

This clone was recorded once. This rearrangement joins TRBV21-1 to TRBJ2-1; the table gives TRBD2 as D, unverified against the DNA. TRBV21-1 is flagged as a pseudogene. CDR3 length: 16 residues. The CDR3 DNA sequence: TGTGCCAGCAGCAAAGCAGGCGGGGGACACTACAATGAGCAGTTCTTC. Protein sequence: CASSKAGGGHYNEQFF.

In DNA form, the CDR3 reads TGTGCCAGCAGCTTGGTGGGTAACAGGGGTTCCAACGAGCAGTACTTC. Amino acids: CASSLVGNRGSNEQYF. V usage is TRBV5-6 and J usage is TRBJ2-7, with 7 nucleotides matching TRBD1. J gave up 5 bases and V 0 bases, and 11 bases lay outside the gene matches. There are 16 residues in the CDR3. Germline-derived CDR1 and CDR2 are SGHDT and YYEEEE.

V is TRBV18 and J is TRBJ1-1; D remains ambiguous. Trimming took 1 base from V and 0 from J, leaving 6 bases between them. This CDR3 spans 14 amino acids. The V gene's germline CDR1 is KGHSH and CDR2 LQKENI. The CDR3 is CASSPQDLNTEAFF. The CDR3 region has the DNA TGTGCCAGCTCACCACAGGACCTGAACACTGAAGCTTTCTTT.

CDR3 sequence reads: CSVLDSYEQYF. CDR3 DNA sequence: TGCAGCGTACTTGACTCCTACGAGCAGTACTTC. The chain combines TRBV29-1 with TRBJ2-7; D not resolved. This CDR3 has 11 residues. From germline, CDR1 is SQVTM and CDR2 ANQGSEA. With 6 bases removed from V and 0 bases from J, the gap between germline ends came to 6 bases.